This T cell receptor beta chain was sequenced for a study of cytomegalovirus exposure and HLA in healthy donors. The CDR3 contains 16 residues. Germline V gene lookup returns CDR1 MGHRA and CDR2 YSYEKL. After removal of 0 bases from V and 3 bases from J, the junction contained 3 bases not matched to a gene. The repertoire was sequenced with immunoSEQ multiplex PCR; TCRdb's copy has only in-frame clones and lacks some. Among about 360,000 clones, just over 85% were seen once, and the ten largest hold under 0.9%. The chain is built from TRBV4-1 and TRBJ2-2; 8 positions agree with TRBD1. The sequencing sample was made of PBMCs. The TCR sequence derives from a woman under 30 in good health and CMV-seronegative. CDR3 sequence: CASSQDRGLDTGELFF. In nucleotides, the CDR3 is TGCGCCAGCAGCCAAGACAGGGGGCTGGACACCGGGGAGCTGTTTTTT.